This TCR beta chain was sequenced in a study of blood T cell repertoires in COVID-19. Profiled with immunoSEQ multiplex PCR; TCRdb holds only in-frame clones, not every one. Of 100,000 or so clones listed, 91% are singletons. The clonotype originates from a man between 60 and 75 years old with acute or convalescent COVID-19. Sequenced sample: peripheral blood.

The CDR3 DNA sequence: TGTGCCAGCAGCCCAAGGGTCGGGACAGGGTTAGGCTACACCTTC. Amino acid sequence: CASSPRVGTGLGYTF. The chain combines TRBV4-2 with TRBJ1-2; 9 bases are a match to TRBD1. The V and J ends lost 4 bases and 8 bases, in that order; junction bases with no gene match: 11. Per germline, CDR1 LGHNA and CDR2 YNFKEQ. This CDR3 has 15 residues.